Presented here are 9 T cell receptor beta chains from one specimen sequenced in a study of T cell responses to AZD1222 COVID-19 vaccine. Sequencing used immunoSEQ multiplex PCR; TCRdb keeps in-frame clones, though not all of them. This sample has some 120,000 clones; roughly 90% occur once, and the top ten carry approximately 12%. Source: peripheral blood, taken on day 0 of MenACWY control vaccination. These receptors all come from an adult in good health.

This chain joins TRBV5-3 and TRBJ1-6, with D perhaps matching TRBD1 (6 bases). TRBV5-3 is an ORF; its function is uncertain. Between the trimmed V and J ends, which lost 2 bases and 5 bases, there was a span of 14 bases. There are 16 residues in the CDR3. CDR3 DNA sequence: TGTGCCAGAAGCTTTCTTCCAGGGGCCCATAATTCACCCCTCCACTTT. Its translation: CARSFLPGAHNSPLHF.

In its sample, this clone was seen a few times. J is TRBJ2-7 and V is TRBV28, with TRBD2 identical over 10 bases. Germline V gene data show CDR1 as MDHEN and CDR2 as SYDVKM. This CDR3 has 14 residues. V was pared by 10 bases and J by 4 bases, with 10 bases of the junction left unmatched. For the CDR3, the DNA is TGTGCCACCTTTTTAAGCGGGAGGGCATACGAGCAGTACTTC. Residues: CATFLSGRAYEQYF.

The V gene is TRBV3-1 (or the pseudogene TRBV3-2), the J gene TRBJ2-7; TRBD1 agrees at 9 bases. The ends lost 2 bases at V and 3 bases at J; junction bases unmatched: 2. The CDR3 runs 14 residues. Per the germline V gene, CDR1 is LGHDT and CDR2 is YNNKEL (reference sequence). CDR3 amino acids: CASSQSDRGYEQYF. The DNA for the CDR3 is TGTGCCAGCAGCCAATCGGACAGGGGCTACGAGCAGTACTTC.

This clone occurred once. This chain uses TRBV19 with TRBJ1-5; D is ambiguous. CDR1 is LNHDA and CDR2 is SQIVND in the germline V gene (reference sequence). The CDR3 spans 12 residues. V was cut by 6 bases and J by 5 bases, with 8 bases left in between. The CDR3 region is CASRTNDQPQHF. The CDR3, as DNA: TGTGCCAGTAGGACTAACGATCAGCCCCAGCATTTT. Full variable domain (outside the CDR3, taken from reference TRBV19 and TRBJ1-5): DGGITQSPKYLFRKEGQNVTLSCEQNLNHDAMYWYRQDPGQGLRLIYYSQIVNDFQKGDIAEGYSVSREKKESFPLTVTSAQKNPTAFYLCASRTNDQPQHFGDGTRLSIL.

The V call is TRBV19, the J call TRBJ1-5; no clear D gene. Trimming stripped 6 bases from V and 3 bases from J, with 9 bases between. Germline CDR1 reads LNHDA; CDR2 reads SQIVND (reference sequence). The CDR3 is 13 residues long. CDR3 in DNA: TGTGCCAGTAGATACCGGGACAATCAGCCCCAGCATTTT. As protein: CASRYRDNQPQHF.

The rearrangement uses TRBV4-1 and TRBJ2-7, with 14 bases identical to TRBD2. This CDR3 has 16 residues. The germline V gene encodes CDR1 MGHRA and CDR2 YSYEKL. J gave up 4 bases and V 4 bases, and 6 bases lay outside the gene matches. The CDR3 coding sequence is TGCGCCAGCAGCCCGCAGACTAGCGGGAGGGTTTACGAGCAGTACTTC. Translation gives CASSPQTSGRVYEQYF.

The chain employs TRBV19 and TRBJ1-1; D gene unclear. The V gene lost 0 bases and the J gene lost 5 bases, with 7 bases spanning the gap. The CDR3 is 13 amino acids. Germline loops: CDR1 LNHDA, CDR2 SQIVND (reference sequence). The CDR3 region has the DNA TGTGCCAGTAGTATAGAGATGGGGACTGAAGCTTTCTTT. It codes for CASSIEMGTEAFF.

The chain has TRBV12-3 or TRBV12-4 and TRBJ2-7, with D hard to call. V gave up 6 bases and J gave up 1 base, with 7 bases separating them. The CDR3 runs to 12 residues. The CDR3 DNA is TGTGCCAGCAGCTCGACTTCCTACGAGCAGTACTTC. Translating it yields CASSSTSYEQYF.

This clone was recorded once. This rearrangement joins TRBV5-1 to TRBJ2-7; 7 positions agree with TRBD1. The V gene end was trimmed by 3 bases and the J gene end by 4 bases; junction bases not matched to a gene: 4. Germline V gives CDR1 SGHRS, CDR2 YFSETQ. The CDR3 has 13 amino acids. CDR3 bases: TGCGCCAGCAGCTCCGGGACAGATTACGAGCAGTACTTC. This codes for CASSSGTDYEQYF.